The clone carrying this TCR beta chain occurred many times. What it binds is unknown. The sample originates from a study of Graves' ophthalmopathy and Graves' hyperthyroidism. Study findings and constraints: Detected in blood as well were most expanded thyroid clonotypes with frequency above 0.001. Ophthalmopathy progression cases were predicted by the model with 70.59% sensitivity and 72.22% specificity.

V lost 4 bases and J 1 base, leaving 7 bases between the germline ends. The CDR3 sequence is 13 residues long. The germline V gene has CDR1 ENHRY and CDR2 SYGVKD. CAS ≥3, NOSPECS ≥4, moderate-to-severe activity and duration under 3 months marked donors with ophthalmopathy. Fresh peripheral blood, about 10 ml, was the PBMC source. As the template, RNA transcripts were used to amplify TCR beta CDR3 regions. The library came from an HTBI-primed first-round RT-PCR and a second-round multiplex PCR. TCRdb passed the multiplex PCR reads through MiXCR, listing each CDR3 protein once. This repertoire shows hundreds of thousands of distinct CDR3 sequences, 45% found once; its top ten account for approximately 51%.

This chain uses TRBV10-3 with TRBJ1-1; weak D call: TRBD1 (6 bases). The origin of this receptor is an adult man with Graves' ophthalmopathy. The specimen was peripheral blood. Here the CDR3 reads CAISGDKNTEAFF. The CDR3 DNA sequence: TGTGCCATCAGTGGGGACAAGAACACTGAAGCTTTCTTT.